This T cell receptor (beta chain) was found in a study of blood T cells in healthy people across ages. Every sample gave at least 5.5 micrograms of total RNA when it was extracted. This CDR3 is built from 14 residues. V gave up 5 bases and J gave up 5 bases; unmatched junction bases: 11. CDR1 is DFQATT, CDR2 SNEGSKA, per germline (reference sequence). Through a sample-barcoded 5' primer and a J-beta primer mix, a second PCR was run for roughly 6 to 11 cycles. TCRdb called the 5' RACE reads again in MiXCR, with one record for every CDR3 protein. The repertoire has around 800,000 distinct CDR3 sequences, about 59% of them found once; the top ten carry 25% to 30%.

This sequence originates from a man aged 30 to 45 in good health. Sequencing input: blood. The V gene is TRBV20-1, the J gene TRBJ1-2, with 7 nucleotides matching TRBD1. The CDR3 coding sequence is TGCAGTGCTCGACAGGGAACCGTTCGGTATGGCTACACCTTC. It specifies CSARQGTVRYGYTF.